The sequence of this T cell receptor beta chain was determined in a study of blood T cells in healthy people across ages. Alongside a J-beta primer mix, a sample-barcoded 5' primer served in a second PCR lasting roughly 7 to 11 cycles. TCRdb re-analysed the 5' RACE reads in MiXCR, keeping a single row per CDR3 protein. The data show approximately 960,000 distinct CDR3 sequences, with roughly 29% seen just once and roughly a tenth held by the top ten. Germline trimming cut 6 bases from V and 7 bases from J; bases unmatched to any gene: 4. The CDR3 spans 14 residues. Separately, the same data were catalogued under a study of T cells of mothers and their children. That source reports: Each 15 ul cDNA reaction used 1.5 ug RNA; all RNA was used. Across the analysis, no persistent microchimeric T cell clones were detected.

Specimen: blood. This TCR was sampled from a woman aged 40 to 50 in good health. V and J are TRBV12-3 or TRBV12-4 and TRBJ1-6, with 9 bases matching TRBD1. The CDR3 loop reads CASRWTGDNSPLHF. Here the CDR3 DNA reads TGTGCCAGCAGATGGACAGGGGACAATTCACCCCTCCACTTT.